A selection of T cell receptor beta chains follows, all from one sample in a study of metastatic and nonmetastatic thyroid tumors. TCRdb re-called the PCR reads via MiXCR. Found here are 21,000 or so clones, approximately 22% of them singletons; the top ten hold 9% to 15%. Sequences were obtained from tumor tissue. All receptors come from a female donor with papillary thyroid cancer or a benign thyroid nodule (not recorded which). Some clones in this sample may be carry-over from other donors' samples. The CDR3 runs from the conserved cysteine through the conserved F or W. A D gene is named only where the DNA matches it firmly. The size field is filled for only some rows; it gives once, few, many or a size class.

>TRBJ2-2|16|TRBD2|TRBV5-1|-
TGCGCCAGCCTGGGACTAGCGGGAGGGACGGCCGGGGAGCTGTTTTTT
CASLGLAGGTAGELFF
>TRBJ2-1|14|TRBD2|TRBV7-3|few
TGTGCCAGCAGCTCACAGCGGGAGGGCACTGAGCAGTTCTTC
CASSSQREGTEQFF
>TRBJ2-1|16|TRBD1|TRBV20-1|once
TGCAGTGCTAGAGGGGACAGGGGATCGGGGTACAATGAGCAGTTCTTC
CSARGDRGSGYNEQFF
>TRBJ2-7|16|-|TRBV5-6|-
TGTGCCAGCAGCTACTACGACCCCGGGGGGCCCTACGAGCAGTACTTC
CASSYYDPGGPYEQYF
>TRBJ2-5|16|TRBD2|TRBV6-2/TRBV6-3|-
TGTGCCAGCAGATCAGAATGGCGGGAGGGGCAAGAGACCCAGTACTTC
CASRSEWREGQETQYF
>TRBJ1-6|12|-|TRBV28|few
TGTGCCAGCAGTCCCCCGAGGGGACCCCTCCACTTT
CASSPPRGPLHF
>TRBJ2-2|11|-|TRBV27|few
TGTGCCAGCATTTTACGGGTGGAGCTGTTTTTT
CASILRVELFF
>TRBJ1-1|11|-|TRBV3-1|many
TGTGCCAGCAGCCAAGCAGGGGAAGCTTTCTTT
CASSQAGEAFF
>TRBJ2-7|12|TRBD1|TRBV18|many
TGTGCCAGCTCACCTACAGGGGTCGAGCAGTACTTC
CASSPTGVEQYF
>TRBJ1-6|15|-|TRBV9|many
TGTGCCAGCAGCGTTGAGAGCTCCTATAATTCACCCCTCCACTTT
CASSVESSYNSPLHF
>TRBJ2-2|15|TRBD2|TRBV10-2|-
TGCGCCAGCAACTCACCTAGCGGGTTCACCGGGGAGCTGTTTTTT
CASNSPSGFTGELFF
>TRBJ1-1|13|-|TRBV7-3|many
TGTGCCAGCAGCTTAACAGGGAACACTGAAGCTTTCTTT
CASSLTGNTEAFF
>TRBJ2-7|13|-|TRBV12-3/TRBV12-4|few
TGTGCCAGCAGCTTCGCGGACCAACGCGAGCAGTACTTC
CASSFADQREQYF
>TRBJ2-2|15|-|TRBV11-3|-
TGTGCCAGCAGTGATAGCAGTACGAACACCGGGGAGCTGTTTTTT
CASSDSSTNTGELFF
>TRBJ1-5|13|-|TRBV7-2|many
TGTGCCAGCAGCTCGACAGTCAATCAGCCCCAGCATTTT
CASSSTVNQPQHF
>TRBJ2-3|17|TRBD2|TRBV7-3|many
TGTGCCAGCAGCTTAACGGGACTAGTCACCAGCACAGATACGCAGTATTTT
CASSLTGLVTSTDTQYF
>TRBJ1-1|12|-|TRBV9|many
TGTGCCAGCAGCGTAGGCGGTACTGAAGCTTTCTTT
CASSVGGTEAFF
>TRBJ2-3|16|TRBD2|TRBV7-8|-
TGTGCCAGCAGCTTAGAATGGGACTATCGTAGCGGGACGCAGTATTTT
CASSLEWDYRSGTQYF
>TRBJ1-1|13|-|TRBV30|-
TGTGCCTGGGTGTTGGGGTCACGGACTGAAGCTTTCTTT
CAWVLGSRTEAFF
>TRBJ2-1|15|-|TRBV19|few
TGTGCCAGTAGTAGGTCAGGGAGCTCCTACAATGAGCAGTTCTTC
CASSRSGSSYNEQFF
>TRBJ2-1|13|-|TRBV5-5|-
TGTGCCAGCAGCCTGGGGCTTTACAATGAGCAGTTCTTC
CASSLGLYNEQFF
>TRBJ1-2|14|-|TRBV30|-
TGTGCCTGGAGTGTAGGTCTTGGGATCTATGGCTACACCTTC
CAWSVGLGIYGYTF
>TRBJ2-4|21|-|TRBV4-3|medium-sized
TGCGCCAGCAGCCAAGACGCCTCAGCGGCTAGCCGGAACCCAGCCAAAAACATTCAGTACTTC
CASSQDASAASRNPAKNIQYF
>TRBJ2-5|18|TRBD2|TRBV9|-
TGTGCCAGCAGCGCTGCCTTTGTTAGGGGAGGGCTCGGGGAGACCCAGTACTTC
CASSAAFVRGGLGETQYF
>TRBJ2-3|16|-|TRBV4-2|many
TGTGCCAGCAGCCCTTTCCCCAGCGTAGAACCAGATACGCAGTATTTT
CASSPFPSVEPDTQYF
>TRBJ2-6|14|-|TRBV6-1|many
TGTGCCAGCAGGGACAGCTCTGGGGCCAACGTCCTGACTTTC
CASRDSSGANVLTF
>TRBJ2-1|14|-|TRBV11-2|few
TGTGCCAGCAGCCCCCCCCTGGAGTTATGTGAGCAGTTCTTC
CASSPPLELCEQFF
>TRBJ1-3|19|TRBD1|TRBV28|few
TGTGCCAGCAGGTCCCCTTCCCTGGGACAGGGTTTTTCTGGAAACACCATATATTTT
CASRSPSLGQGFSGNTIYF
>TRBJ1-1|17|-|TRBV7-2|many
TGTGCCAGCAGCTTAGGGGGGCCAGGGACGGTGAACACTGAAGCTTTCTTT
CASSLGGPGTVNTEAFF
>TRBJ2-1|12|-|TRBV20-1|few
TGCAGTGCCCGCGAGGATTACAATGAGCAGTTCTTC
CSAREDYNEQFF
>TRBJ2-2|13|-|TRBV2|-
TGTGCCAGCAGTGAGCTTGGGGACGGGGAGCTGTTTTTT
CASSELGDGELFF
>TRBJ2-7|13|-|TRBV24-1|-
TGTGCCACCAGTGACCCCCAGGCCCTCGAGCAGTACTTC
CATSDPQALEQYF
>TRBJ2-7|13|-|TRBV11-3|few
TGTGCCAGCAGCTTAGCCTACGAAGGCGAGCAGTACTTC
CASSLAYEGEQYF
>TRBJ2-6|17|-|TRBV9|-
TGTGCCAGCAGCCCCCGGTACAGCTTCTCTCGAGCCAACGTCCTGACTTTC
CASSPRYSFSRANVLTF
>TRBJ2-2|13|-|TRBV7-9|-
TGTGCCAGCAGCTTAGCACACGGCGGGGAGCTGTTTTTT
CASSLAHGGELFF
>TRBJ2-1|12|-|TRBV7-3|few
TGTGCCAGCAGCTTAGTGGGCAATGAGCAGTTCTTC
CASSLVGNEQFF
>TRBJ1-3|15|TRBD1|TRBV30|many
TGTGCCTGGAGTGGACAGGGGGCTTTTGGAAACACCATATATTTT
CAWSGQGAFGNTIYF
>TRBJ2-3|16|TRBD2|TRBV24-1|-
TGTTCCACCAGTTATTTTGGGCTAGCGGGCCTGGATACGCAGTATTTT
CSTSYFGLAGLDTQYF
>TRBJ2-3|15|-|TRBV5-4|many
TGTGCCAACAGCTTGGTGTCCACAACCACAGATACGCAGTATTTT
CANSLVSTTTDTQYF
>TRBJ2-7|16|-|TRBV6-2/TRBV6-3|-
TGTGCCAGCAGTTTATCCATAGCGGAAAGCTCCTACGAGCAGTACTTC
CASSLSIAESSYEQYF
>TRBJ2-1|15|TRBD2|TRBV4-2|-
TGTGCCAGCAGCCAAGATGAGGGTAGCGGGAATGAGCAGTTCTTC
CASSQDEGSGNEQFF
>TRBJ1-5|14|-|TRBV6-2/TRBV6-3|-
TGTGCCAGCAGGGCACGGGGGGGAAATCAGCCCCAGCATTTT
CASRARGGNQPQHF
>TRBJ2-1|13|-|TRBV11-2|medium-sized
TGTGCCAGCAGCTTGGGTCACGGGAATGAGCAGTTCTTC
CASSLGHGNEQFF
>TRBJ2-2|14|-|TRBV19|-
TGTGCCAGTAGTCTGCGTACGGACACCGGGGAGCTGTTTTTT
CASSLRTDTGELFF
>TRBJ1-1|15|-|TRBV15|many
TGTGCCACCAGCAGAGAATTGGGTCCGGGCACTGAAGCTTTCTTT
CATSRELGPGTEAFF
>TRBJ1-4|14|TRBD1|TRBV6-9|few
TGTGCCAGCAGTTGGACAGGGGGTATGGAAAAACTGTTTTTT
CASSWTGGMEKLFF
>TRBJ2-7|15|TRBD2|TRBV19|many
TGTGCCAGTAGTACCGTACTAGCGGGAGGGTACGAGCAGTACTTC
CASSTVLAGGYEQYF
>TRBJ2-7|11|-|TRBV30|medium-sized
TGTGCCTTAAGGACAGCGTACGAGCAGTACTTC
CALRTAYEQYF
>TRBJ1-1|16|-|TRBV11-2|-
TGTGCCAGCAGCTTCGACCCAGAGGTCGCGCGGACTGAAGCTTTCTTT
CASSFDPEVARTEAFF
>TRBJ2-7|10|-|TRBV2|-
TGTGCCAGCAGTGTCTACGAGCAGTACTTC
CASSVYEQYF
>TRBJ2-4|13|-|TRBV20-1|many
TGCAGTGCTCTCGCCGGGACGAAGAACATTCAGTACTTC
CSALAGTKNIQYF
>TRBJ2-4|14|-|TRBV20-1|many
TGCAGTGGCGTGGCGGGATTAGCCAAAAACATTCAGTACTTC
CSGVAGLAKNIQYF
>TRBJ1-5|18|TRBD1|TRBV28|-
TGTGCCAGCAGTTTTGAGGGACAGGTAGTTTTGAGCAATCAGCCCCAGCATTTT
CASSFEGQVVLSNQPQHF
>TRBJ2-1|11|-|TRBV19|few
TGTGCCAGTAGTCTAGGACAGAAGCAGTTCTTC
CASSLGQKQFF